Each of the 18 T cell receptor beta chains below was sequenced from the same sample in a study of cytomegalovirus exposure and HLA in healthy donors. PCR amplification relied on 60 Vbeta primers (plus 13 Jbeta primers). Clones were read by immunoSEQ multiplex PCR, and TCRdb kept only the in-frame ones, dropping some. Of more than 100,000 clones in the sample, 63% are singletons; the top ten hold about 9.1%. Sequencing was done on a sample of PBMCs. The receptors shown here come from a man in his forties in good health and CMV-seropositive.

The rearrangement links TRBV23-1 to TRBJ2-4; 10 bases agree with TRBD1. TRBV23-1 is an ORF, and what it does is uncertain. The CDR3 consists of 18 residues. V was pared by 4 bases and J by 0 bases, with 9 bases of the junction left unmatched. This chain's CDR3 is CASSLGTGVPLAKNIQYF. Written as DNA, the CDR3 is TGCGCCAGCAGTCTAGGGACAGGGGTTCCCTTAGCCAAAAACATTCAGTACTTC.

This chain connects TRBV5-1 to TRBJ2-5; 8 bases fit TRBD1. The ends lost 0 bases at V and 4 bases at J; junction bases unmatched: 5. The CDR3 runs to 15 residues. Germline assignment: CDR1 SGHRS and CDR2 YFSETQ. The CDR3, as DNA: TGCGCCAGCAGCTTGGTGGCAGGGGGCATAGAGACCCAGTACTTC. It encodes CASSLVAGGIETQYF. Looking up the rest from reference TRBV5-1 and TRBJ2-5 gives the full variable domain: KAGVTQTPRYLIKTRGQQVTLSCSPISGHRSVSWYQQTPGQGLQFLFEYFSETQRNKGNFPGRFSGRQFSNSRSEMNVSTLELGDSALYLCASSLVAGGIETQYFGPGTRLLVL.

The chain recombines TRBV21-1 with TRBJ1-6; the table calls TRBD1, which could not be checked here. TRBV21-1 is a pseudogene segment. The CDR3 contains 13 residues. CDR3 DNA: TGTGCCAGCAAGGGGGCCTATAATTCACCCCTCCACTTT. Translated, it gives CASKGAYNSPLHF.

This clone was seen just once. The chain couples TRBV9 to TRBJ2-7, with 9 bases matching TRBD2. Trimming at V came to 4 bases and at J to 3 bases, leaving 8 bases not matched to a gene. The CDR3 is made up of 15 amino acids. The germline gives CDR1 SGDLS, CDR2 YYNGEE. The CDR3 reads CASSREAGGGYEQYF. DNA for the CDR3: TGTGCCAGCAGCCGGGAGGCGGGAGGGGGCTACGAGCAGTACTTC.

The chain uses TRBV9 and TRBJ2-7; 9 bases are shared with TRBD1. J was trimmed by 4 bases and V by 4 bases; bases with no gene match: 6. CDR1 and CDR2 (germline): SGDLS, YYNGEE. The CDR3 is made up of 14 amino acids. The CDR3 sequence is CASSYGTGIYEQYF. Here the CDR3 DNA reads TGTGCCAGCAGCTACGGGACAGGGATTTACGAGCAGTACTTC. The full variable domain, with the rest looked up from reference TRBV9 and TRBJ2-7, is DSGVTQTPKHLITATGQRVTLRCSPRSGDLSVYWYQQSLDQGLQFLIQYYNGEERAKGNILERFSAQQFPDLHSELNLSSLELGDSALYFCASSYGTGIYEQYFGPGTRLTVT.

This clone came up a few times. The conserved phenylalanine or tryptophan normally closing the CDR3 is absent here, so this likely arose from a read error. The CDR3 bases are TGTGCCAGCAGCACTGACCCCCAGGGGATCTTTTCGGGCGAGCAGTACCTC. Translating gives CASSTDPQGIFSGEQYL. This rearrangement joins TRBV5-4 to TRBJ2-7; tentative D call: TRBD1 (6 bases). The germline gives CDR1 SGHNT, CDR2 YYREEE (reference sequence). This CDR3 contains 17 residues. V lost 4 bases and J lost 6, with 26 bases in between.

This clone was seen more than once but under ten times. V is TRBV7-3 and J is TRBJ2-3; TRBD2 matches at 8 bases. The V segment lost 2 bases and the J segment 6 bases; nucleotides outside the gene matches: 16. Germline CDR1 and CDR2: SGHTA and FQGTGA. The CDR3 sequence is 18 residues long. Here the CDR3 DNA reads TGTGCCAGCAGCTTAGTTGGTGCCAGAGCGGCTAGCGGGGATACGCAGTATTTT. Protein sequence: CASSLVGARAASGDTQYF. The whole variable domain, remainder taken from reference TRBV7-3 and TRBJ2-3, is GAGVSQTPSNKVTEKGKYVELRCDPISGHTALYWYRQSLGQGPEFLIYFQGTGAADDSGLPNDRFFAVRPEGSVSTLKIQRTERGDSAVYLCASSLVGARAASGDTQYFGPGTRLTVL.

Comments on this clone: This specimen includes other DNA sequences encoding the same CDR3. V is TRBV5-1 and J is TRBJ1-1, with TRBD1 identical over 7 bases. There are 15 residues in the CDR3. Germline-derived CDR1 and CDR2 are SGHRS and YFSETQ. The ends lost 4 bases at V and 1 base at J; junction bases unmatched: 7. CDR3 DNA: TGCGCCAGCAGCCTTACCGGGACAGCGAACACTGAAGCTTTCTTT. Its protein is CASSLTGTANTEAFF.

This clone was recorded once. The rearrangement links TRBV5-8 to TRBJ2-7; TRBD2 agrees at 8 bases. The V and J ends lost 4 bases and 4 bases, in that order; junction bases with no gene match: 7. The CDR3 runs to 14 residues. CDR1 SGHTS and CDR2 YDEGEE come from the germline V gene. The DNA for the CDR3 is TGTGCCAGCAGCCCGGAAGGCGGGAGGTACGAGCAGTACTTC. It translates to CASSPEGGRYEQYF. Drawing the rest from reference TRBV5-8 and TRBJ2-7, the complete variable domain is EAGVTQSPTHLIKTRGQQATLRCSPISGHTSVYWYQQALGLGLQFLLWYDEGEERNRGNFPPRFSGRQFPNYSSELNVNALELEDSALYLCASSPEGGRYEQYFGPGTRLTVT.

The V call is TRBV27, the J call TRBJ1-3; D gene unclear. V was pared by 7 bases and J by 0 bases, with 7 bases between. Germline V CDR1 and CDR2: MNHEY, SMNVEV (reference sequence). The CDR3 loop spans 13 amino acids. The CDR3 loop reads CASTSRSGNTIYF. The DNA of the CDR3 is TGTGCCAGCACGAGTCGCTCTGGAAACACCATATATTTT.

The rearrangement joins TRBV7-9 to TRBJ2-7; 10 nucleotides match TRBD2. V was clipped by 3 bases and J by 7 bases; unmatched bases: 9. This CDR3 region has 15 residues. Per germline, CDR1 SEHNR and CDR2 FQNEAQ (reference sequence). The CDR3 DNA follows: TGTGCCAGCAGCTTGTTTACTAGCGGGGCTTATGAGCAGTACTTC. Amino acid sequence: CASSLFTSGAYEQYF.

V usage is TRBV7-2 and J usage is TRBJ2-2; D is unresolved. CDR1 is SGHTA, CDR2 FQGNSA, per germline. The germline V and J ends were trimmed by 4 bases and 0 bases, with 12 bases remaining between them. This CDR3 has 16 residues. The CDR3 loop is CASSSGRFSNTGELFF. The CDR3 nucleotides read TGTGCCAGCAGCTCCGGTCGTTTTTCGAACACCGGGGAGCTGTTTTTT. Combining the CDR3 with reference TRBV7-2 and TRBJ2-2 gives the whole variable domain GAGVSQSPSNKVTEKGKDVELRCDPISGHTALYWYRQSLGQGLEFLIYFQGNSAPDKSGLPSDRFSAERTGGSVSTLTIQRTQQEDSAVYLCASSSGRFSNTGELFFGEGSRLTVL.

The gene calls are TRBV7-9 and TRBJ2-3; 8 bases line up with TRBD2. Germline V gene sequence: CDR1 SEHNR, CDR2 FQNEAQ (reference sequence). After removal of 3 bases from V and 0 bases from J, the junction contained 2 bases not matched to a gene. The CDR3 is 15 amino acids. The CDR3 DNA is TGTGCCAGCAGCTTTAGCGGGATTAGCACAGATACGCAGTATTTT. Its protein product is CASSFSGISTDTQYF.

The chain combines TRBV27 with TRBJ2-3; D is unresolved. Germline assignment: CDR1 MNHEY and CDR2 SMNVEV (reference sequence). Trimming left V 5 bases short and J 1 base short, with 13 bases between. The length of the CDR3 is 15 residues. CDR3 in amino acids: CASSLFDTRTDTQYF. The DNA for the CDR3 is TGTGCCAGCAGTCTTTTCGACACCCGCACAGATACGCAGTATTTT.

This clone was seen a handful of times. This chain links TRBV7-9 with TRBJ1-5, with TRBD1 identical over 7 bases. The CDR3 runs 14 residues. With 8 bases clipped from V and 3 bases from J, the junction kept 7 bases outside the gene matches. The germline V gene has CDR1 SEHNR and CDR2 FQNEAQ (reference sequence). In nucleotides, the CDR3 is TGTGCCAGCTCCTGGACAGGAATCAATCAGCCCCAGCATTTT. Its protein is CASSWTGINQPQHF. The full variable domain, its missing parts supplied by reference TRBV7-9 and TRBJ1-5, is DTGVSQNPRHKITKRGQNVTFRCDPISEHNRLYWYRQTLGQGPEFLTYFQNEAQLEKSRLLSDRFSAERPKGSFSTLEIQRTEQGDSAMYLCASSWTGINQPQHFGDGTRLSIL.

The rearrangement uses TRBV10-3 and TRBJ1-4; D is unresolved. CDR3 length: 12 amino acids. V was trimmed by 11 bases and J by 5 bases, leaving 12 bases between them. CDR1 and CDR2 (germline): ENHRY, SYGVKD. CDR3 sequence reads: CASRGGNEKLFF. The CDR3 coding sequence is TGTGCCTCACGCGGCGGGAATGAAAAACTGTTTTTT.

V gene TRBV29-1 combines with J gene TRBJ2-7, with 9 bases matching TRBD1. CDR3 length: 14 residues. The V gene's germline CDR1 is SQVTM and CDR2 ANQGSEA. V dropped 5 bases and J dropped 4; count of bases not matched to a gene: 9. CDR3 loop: CSVTRTGAQYEQYF. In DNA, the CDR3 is TGCAGCGTTACTCGGACAGGGGCCCAGTACGAGCAGTACTTC.

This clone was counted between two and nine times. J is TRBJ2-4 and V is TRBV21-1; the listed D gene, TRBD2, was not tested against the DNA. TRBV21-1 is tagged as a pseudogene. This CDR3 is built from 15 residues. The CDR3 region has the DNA TGTGCCAGCAGCGTGTCTAGCGGCTTGCGAAACATTCAGTACTTC. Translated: CASSVSSGLRNIQYF.